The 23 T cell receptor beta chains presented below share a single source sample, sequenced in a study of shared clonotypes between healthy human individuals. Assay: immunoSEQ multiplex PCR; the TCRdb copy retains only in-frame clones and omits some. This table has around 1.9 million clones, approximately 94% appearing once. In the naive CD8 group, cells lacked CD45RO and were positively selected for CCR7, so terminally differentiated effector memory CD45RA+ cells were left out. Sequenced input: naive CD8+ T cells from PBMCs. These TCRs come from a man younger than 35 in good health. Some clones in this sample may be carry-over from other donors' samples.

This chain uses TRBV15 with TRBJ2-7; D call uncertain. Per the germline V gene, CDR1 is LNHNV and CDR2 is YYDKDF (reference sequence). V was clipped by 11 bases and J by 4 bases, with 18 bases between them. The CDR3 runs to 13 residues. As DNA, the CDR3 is TGTGCCGCCTCACTCCGCCCCCGATACGAGCAGTACTTC. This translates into CAASLRPRYEQYF.

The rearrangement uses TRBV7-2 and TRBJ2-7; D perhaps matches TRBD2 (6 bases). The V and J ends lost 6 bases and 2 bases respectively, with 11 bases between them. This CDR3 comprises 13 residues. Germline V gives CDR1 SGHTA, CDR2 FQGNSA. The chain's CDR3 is CASRLAGTYEQYF. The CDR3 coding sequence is TGTGCCAGCAGACTAGCAGGGACCTACGAGCAGTACTTC.

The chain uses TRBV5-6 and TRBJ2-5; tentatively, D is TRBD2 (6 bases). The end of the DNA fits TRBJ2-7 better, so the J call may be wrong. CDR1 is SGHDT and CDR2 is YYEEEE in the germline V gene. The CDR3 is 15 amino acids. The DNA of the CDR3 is TGTGCCAGCAGCTCGTCCGGGAGACTCTCCTACGAGCAGTACTTC. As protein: CASSSSGRLSYEQYF.

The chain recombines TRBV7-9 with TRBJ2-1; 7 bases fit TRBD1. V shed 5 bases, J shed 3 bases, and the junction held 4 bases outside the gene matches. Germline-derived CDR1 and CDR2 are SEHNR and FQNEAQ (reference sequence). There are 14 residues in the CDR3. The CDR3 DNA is TGTGCCAGCAGCACCGGGACAGTCTACAATGAGCAGTTCTTC. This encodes CASSTGTVYNEQFF.

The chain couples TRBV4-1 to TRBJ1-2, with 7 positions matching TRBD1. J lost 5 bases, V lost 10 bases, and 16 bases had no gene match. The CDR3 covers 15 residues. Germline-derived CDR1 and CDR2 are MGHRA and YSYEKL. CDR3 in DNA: TGCGCCACCGGCCGGGACAGCGTTTCTCTTTATGGCTACACCTTC. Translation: CATGRDSVSLYGYTF.

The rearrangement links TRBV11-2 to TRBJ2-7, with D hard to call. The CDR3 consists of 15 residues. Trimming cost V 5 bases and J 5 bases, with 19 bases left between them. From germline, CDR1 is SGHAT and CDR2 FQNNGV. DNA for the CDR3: TGTGCCAGCAGCCTTAGACCGGGCCCCTGGGACGAGCAGTACTTC. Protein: CASSLRPGPWDEQYF.

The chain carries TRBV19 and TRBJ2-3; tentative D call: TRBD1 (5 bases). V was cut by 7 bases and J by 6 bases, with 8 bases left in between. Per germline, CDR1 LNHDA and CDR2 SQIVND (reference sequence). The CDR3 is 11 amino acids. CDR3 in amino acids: CASMQGDTQYF. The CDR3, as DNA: TGTGCCAGTATGCAGGGCGATACGCAGTATTTT.

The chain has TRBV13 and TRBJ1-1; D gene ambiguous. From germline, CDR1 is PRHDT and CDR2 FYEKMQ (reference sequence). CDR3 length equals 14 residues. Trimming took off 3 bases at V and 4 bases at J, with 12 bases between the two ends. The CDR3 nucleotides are TGTGCCAGCAGCTTCAGCCGGGAGGGCACTGAAGCTTTCTTT. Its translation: CASSFSREGTEAFF.

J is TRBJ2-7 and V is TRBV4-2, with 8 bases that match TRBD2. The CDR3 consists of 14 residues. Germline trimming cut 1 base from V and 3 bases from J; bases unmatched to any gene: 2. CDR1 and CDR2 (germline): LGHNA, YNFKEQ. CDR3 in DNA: TGTGCCAGCAGCCAAGCCCGGGGGGGCTACGAGCAGTACTTC. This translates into CASSQARGGYEQYF.

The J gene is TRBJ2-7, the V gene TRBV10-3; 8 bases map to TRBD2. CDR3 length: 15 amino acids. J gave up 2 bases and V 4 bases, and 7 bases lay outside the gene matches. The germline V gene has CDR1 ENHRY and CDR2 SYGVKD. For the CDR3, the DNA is TGTGCCATCAGTGTCGGGACTAGTGGAACCTACGAGCAGTACTTC. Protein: CAISVGTSGTYEQYF.

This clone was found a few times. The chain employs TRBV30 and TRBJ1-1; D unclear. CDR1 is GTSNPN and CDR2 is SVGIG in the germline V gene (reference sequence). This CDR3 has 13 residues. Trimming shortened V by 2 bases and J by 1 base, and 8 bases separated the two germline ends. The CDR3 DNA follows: TGTGCCTGGAGTCATGACACGAACACTGAAGCTTTCTTT. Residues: CAWSHDTNTEAFF.

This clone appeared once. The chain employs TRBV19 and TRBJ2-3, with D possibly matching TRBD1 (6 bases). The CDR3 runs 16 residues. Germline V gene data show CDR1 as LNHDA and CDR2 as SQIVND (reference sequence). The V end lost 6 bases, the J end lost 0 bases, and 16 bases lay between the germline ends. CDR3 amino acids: CASSVRDKHSTDTQYF. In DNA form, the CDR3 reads TGTGCCAGTAGCGTCCGGGACAAGCATAGCACAGATACGCAGTATTTT.

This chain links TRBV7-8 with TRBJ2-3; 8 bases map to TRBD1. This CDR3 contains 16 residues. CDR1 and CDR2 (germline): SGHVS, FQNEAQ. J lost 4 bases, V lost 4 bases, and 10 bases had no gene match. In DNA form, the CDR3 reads TGTGCCAGCAGCTCCGACAGGGGTCCTGGGGCAGATACGCAGTATTTT. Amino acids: CASSSDRGPGADTQYF.

In nucleotides, the CDR3 is TGTGCCACCAGTGGGGGGGCTAGCGGCTCATCCTACGAGCAGTACTTC. It specifies CATSGGASGSSYEQYF. The rearrangement uses TRBV15 and TRBJ2-7; possibly TRBD2 for D (7 bases). The V end was cut by 6 bases, the J end by 1 base, with 19 bases between. The CDR3 is 16 residues long. Germline CDR1 and CDR2: LNHNV and YYDKDF (reference sequence). Full variable domain (outside the CDR3, taken from reference TRBV15 and TRBJ2-7): DAMVIQNPRYQVTQFGKPVTLSCSQTLNHNVMYWYQQKSSQAPKLLFHYYDKDFNNEADTPDNFQSRRPNTSFCFLDIRSPGLGDTAMYLCATSGGASGSSYEQYFGPGTRLTVT.

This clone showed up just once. CDR3 nucleotides: TGTGCCAGCAGTTCAGCCGGACTTCTCAACTCTGGAAACACCATATATTTT. It specifies CASSSAGLLNSGNTIYF. The chain links TRBV28 to TRBJ1-3; D is ambiguous. Trimming cost V 4 bases and J 0 bases, with 16 bases left between them. The CDR3 contains 17 residues. Germline V gene data show CDR1 as MDHEN and CDR2 as SYDVKM.

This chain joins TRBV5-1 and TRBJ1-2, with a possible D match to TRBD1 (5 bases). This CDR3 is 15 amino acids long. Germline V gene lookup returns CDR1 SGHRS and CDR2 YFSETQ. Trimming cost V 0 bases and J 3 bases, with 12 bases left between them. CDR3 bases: TGCGCCAGCAGCTTGGCGGCAGGGTGGGACTATGGCTACACCTTC. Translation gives CASSLAAGWDYGYTF.

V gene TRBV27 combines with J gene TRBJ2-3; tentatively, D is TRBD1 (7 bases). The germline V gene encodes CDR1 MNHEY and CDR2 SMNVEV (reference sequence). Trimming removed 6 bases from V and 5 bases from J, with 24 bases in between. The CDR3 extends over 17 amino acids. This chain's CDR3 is CASRPDFVEGALDTQYF. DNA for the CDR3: TGTGCCAGCAGACCTGACTTTGTGGAGGGGGCATTAGATACGCAGTATTTT.

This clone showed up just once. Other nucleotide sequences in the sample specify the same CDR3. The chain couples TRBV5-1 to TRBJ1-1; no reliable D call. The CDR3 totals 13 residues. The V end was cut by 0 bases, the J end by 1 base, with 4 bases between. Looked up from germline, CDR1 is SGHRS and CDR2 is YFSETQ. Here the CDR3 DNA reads TGCGCCAGCAGCTTGGGGGCGAACACTGAAGCTTTCTTT. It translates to CASSLGANTEAFF.

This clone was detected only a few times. For the CDR3, the DNA is TGTGCCAGCAGTGCGGGAAGGTCTCTGAACACTGAAGCTTTCTTT. Encoded protein: CASSAGRSLNTEAFF. The chain is built from TRBV6-1 and TRBJ1-1; D gene uncertain. Trimming stripped 4 bases from V and 0 bases from J, with 12 bases between. The germline gives CDR1 MNHNS, CDR2 SASEGT. This CDR3 contains 15 residues.

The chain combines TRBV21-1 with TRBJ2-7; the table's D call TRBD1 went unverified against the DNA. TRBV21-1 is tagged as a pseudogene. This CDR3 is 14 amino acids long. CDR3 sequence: CASSRTGERYEQYF. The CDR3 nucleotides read TGTGCCAGCAGCCGGACAGGGGAAAGATACGAGCAGTACTTC.

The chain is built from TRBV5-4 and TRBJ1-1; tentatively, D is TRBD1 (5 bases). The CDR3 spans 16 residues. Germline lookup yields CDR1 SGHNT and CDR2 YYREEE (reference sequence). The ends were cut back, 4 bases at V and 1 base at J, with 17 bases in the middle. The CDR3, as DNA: TGTGCCAGCAGCCGTCCGTCCGGGGGGGGGAACACTGAAGCTTTCTTT. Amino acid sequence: CASSRPSGGGNTEAFF.

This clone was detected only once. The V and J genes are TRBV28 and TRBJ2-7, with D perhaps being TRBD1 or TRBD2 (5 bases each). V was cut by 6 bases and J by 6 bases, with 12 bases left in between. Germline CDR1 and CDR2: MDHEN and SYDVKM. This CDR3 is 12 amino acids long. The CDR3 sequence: CASRRGTIEQYF. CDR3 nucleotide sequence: TGTGCCAGCAGGAGGGGAACCATCGAGCAGTACTTC.

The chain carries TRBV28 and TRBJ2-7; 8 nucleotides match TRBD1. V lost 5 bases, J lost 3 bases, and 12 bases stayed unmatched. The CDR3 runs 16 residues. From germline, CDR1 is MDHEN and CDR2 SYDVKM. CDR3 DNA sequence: TGTGCCAGCAGTGAACCGGGACAGGACCCGTTCTACGAGCAGTACTTC. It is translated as CASSEPGQDPFYEQYF.